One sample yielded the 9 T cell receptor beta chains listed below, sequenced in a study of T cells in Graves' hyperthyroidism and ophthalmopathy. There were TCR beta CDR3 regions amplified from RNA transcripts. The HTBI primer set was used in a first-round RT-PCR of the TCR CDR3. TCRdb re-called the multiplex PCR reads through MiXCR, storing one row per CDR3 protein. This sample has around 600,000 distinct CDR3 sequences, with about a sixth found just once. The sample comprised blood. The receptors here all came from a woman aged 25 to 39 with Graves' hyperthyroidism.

The CDR3 DNA sequence: TGTGCCAGTAGTATTTTCGCGCATTCCTCCTACGAGCAGTACTTC. Residues: CASSIFAHSSYEQYF. J is TRBJ2-7 and V is TRBV19; no clear D. Germline-derived CDR1 and CDR2 are LNHDA and SQIVND (reference sequence). This CDR3 comprises 15 residues. Deletions cut 3 bases from V and 0 bases from J, with 12 bases between.

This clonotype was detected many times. The CDR3 DNA reads as TGCAGCGTTGGGGGTCTATACAATGAGCAGTTCTTC. It encodes CSVGGLYNEQFF. This sequence joins TRBV29-1 and TRBJ2-1; D not resolved. Trimming pared 4 bases from V and 4 bases from J, leaving 8 bases between. CDR1 is SQVTM, CDR2 ANQGSEA, per germline. This CDR3 region has 12 residues.

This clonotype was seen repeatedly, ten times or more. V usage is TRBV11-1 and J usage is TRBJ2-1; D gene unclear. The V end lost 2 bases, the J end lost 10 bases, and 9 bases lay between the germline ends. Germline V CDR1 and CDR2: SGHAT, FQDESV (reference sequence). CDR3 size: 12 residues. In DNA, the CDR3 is TGTGCCAGCAGCTTAACCACGCGGGAGCAGTTCTTC. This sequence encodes CASSLTTREQFF.

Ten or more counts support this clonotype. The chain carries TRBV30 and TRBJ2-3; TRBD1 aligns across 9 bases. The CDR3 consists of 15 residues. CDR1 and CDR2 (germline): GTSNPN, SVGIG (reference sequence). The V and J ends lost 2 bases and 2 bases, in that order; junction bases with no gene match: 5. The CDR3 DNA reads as TGTGCCTGGAGTATGGGACAGGGTTCCACAGATACGCAGTATTTT. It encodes CAWSMGQGSTDTQYF.

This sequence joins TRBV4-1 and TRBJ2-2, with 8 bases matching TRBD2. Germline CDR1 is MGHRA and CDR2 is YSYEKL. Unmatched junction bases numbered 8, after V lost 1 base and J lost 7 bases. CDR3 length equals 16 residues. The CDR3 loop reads CASSQGVGRANGELFF. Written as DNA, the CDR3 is TGCGCCAGCAGCCAAGGTGTCGGGAGGGCCAACGGGGAGCTGTTTTTT.

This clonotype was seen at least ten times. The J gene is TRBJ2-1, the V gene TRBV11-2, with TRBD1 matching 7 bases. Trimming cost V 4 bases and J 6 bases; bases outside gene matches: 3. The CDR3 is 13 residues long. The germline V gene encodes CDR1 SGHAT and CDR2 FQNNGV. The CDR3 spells CASSSRTGNEQFF. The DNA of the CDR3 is TGTGCCAGCAGCTCCCGGACAGGCAATGAGCAGTTCTTC.

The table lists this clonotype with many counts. Here the CDR3 DNA reads TGTGCCAGCAGCTTAGATACAGGGGGCGCGACAGATACGCAGTATTTT. Encoded protein: CASSLDTGGATDTQYF. The chain recombines TRBV13 with TRBJ2-3, with TRBD1 matching 9 bases. J lost 3 bases, V lost 1 base, and 5 bases had no gene match. This CDR3 has 16 residues. CDR1 and CDR2 (germline): PRHDT, FYEKMQ (reference sequence).

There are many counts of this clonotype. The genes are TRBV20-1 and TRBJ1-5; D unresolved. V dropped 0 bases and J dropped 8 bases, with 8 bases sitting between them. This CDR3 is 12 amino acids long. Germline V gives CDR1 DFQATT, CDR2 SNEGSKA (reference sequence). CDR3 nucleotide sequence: TGCAGTGCTAGAGATCCCGGAGAGCCCCAGCATTTT. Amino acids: CSARDPGEPQHF.

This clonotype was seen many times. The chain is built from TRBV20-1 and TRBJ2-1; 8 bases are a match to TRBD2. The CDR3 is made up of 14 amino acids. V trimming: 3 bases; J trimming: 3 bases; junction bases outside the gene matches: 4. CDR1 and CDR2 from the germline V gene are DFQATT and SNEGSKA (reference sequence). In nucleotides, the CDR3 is TGCAGTGCTAGCGTACTAGCGGACTACAATGAGCAGTTCTTC. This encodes CSASVLADYNEQFF.